The rows below give T cell receptor beta chains drawn from one sample of a study of control samples from healthy donors and cancer patients. Using immunoSEQ multiplex PCR, the repertoire was profiled, and TCRdb retains in-frame clones only, with some absent. Among 150,000 or so clones listed, just over 90% were seen once. Material for sequencing was blood. These receptors were obtained from a woman aged 55 to 70 in good health. Each CDR3 is given with its conserved first and last residue. A D gene is named only where the DNA matches it firmly. A row's size may be missing; if present it is once, few, many or a size class.

CDR3aa	CDR3nt	d_gene	abundance	v_gene	j_gene
CASSPRGTSGGRSYNEQFF	TGTGCCAGCAGCCCTCGAGGGACTAGCGGGGGCCGCTCCTACAATGAGCAGTTCTTC	TRBD2	.	TRBV7-2	TRBJ2-1
CSASSPGGFYGYTF	TGCAGTGCTAGTTCTCCAGGGGGGTTTTATGGCTACACCTTC	TRBD1	.	TRBV20-1	TRBJ1-2
CASSASGTSYEQYF	TGTGCCAGCAGCGCCTCCGGGACCAGCTACGAGCAGTACTTC	.	.	TRBV9	TRBJ2-7
CASSEPQGLNTEAFF	TGTGCCAGCAGTGAACCCCAGGGTTTGAACACTGAAGCTTTCTTT	.	.	TRBV2	TRBJ1-1
CASSPGDNTGELFF	TGCGCCAGCAGCCCCGGGGACAATACCGGGGAGCTGTTTTTT	.	.	TRBV5-1	TRBJ2-2
CASSRAQGAKNYGYTF	TGTGCCAGCAGCCGGGCGCAGGGCGCCAAGAACTATGGCTACACCTTC	.	.	TRBV5-4	TRBJ1-2
CASAVSLTGTIYF	TGTGCCAGCGCGGTCTCACTCACGGGCACCATATATTTT	.	.	TRBV2	TRBJ1-3
CAWNPPGANEQFF	TGTGCCTGGAACCCCCCCGGGGCTAATGAGCAGTTCTTC	.	.	TRBV30	TRBJ2-1
CASTGRGVSGANVLTF	TGTGCCAGTACCGGGCGGGGGGTTTCTGGGGCCAACGTCCTGACTTTC	TRBD2	.	TRBV19	TRBJ2-6
CASSPTLTTREKLFF	TGTGCCAGTAGTCCTACACTCACGACTAGGGAAAAACTGTTTTTT	.	.	TRBV19	TRBJ1-4
CASSSLRGDYGYTF	TGTGCCAGCTCAAGTCTCAGGGGAGACTATGGCTACACCTTC	.	.	TRBV18	TRBJ1-2
CASSKDRAGTEAFF	TGTGCCAGCAGCAAGGACAGGGCGGGGACTGAAGCTTTCTTT	TRBD1	.	TRBV6-5	TRBJ1-1
CASSPGGAGDEQFF	TGTGCCAGCTCACCCGGGGGGGCCGGAGATGAGCAGTTCTTC	TRBD2	once	TRBV18	TRBJ2-1
CATSRDPGTEAFF	TGTGCCACCAGCAGAGATCCCGGTACTGAAGCTTTCTTT	.	few	TRBV15	TRBJ1-1
CASNLKRRTDTQYF	TGTGCCAGCAACTTGAAGCGTCGCACAGATACGCAGTATTTT	.	.	TRBV27	TRBJ2-3
CASRRTQLQGAGRAFF	TGTGCCAGCAGACGAACCCAATTACAGGGGGCAGGTCGAGCTTTCTTT	TRBD1	.	TRBV7-2	TRBJ1-1
CASGRTSGNTIYF	TGTGCCAGCGGTCGGACCTCTGGAAACACCATATATTTT	.	.	TRBV6-5	TRBJ1-3
CAISMGLAGARGKDEQFF	TGTGCCATCAGTATGGGACTAGCGGGGGCCCGTGGTAAAGATGAGCAGTTCTTC	TRBD2	.	TRBV10-3	TRBJ2-1
CASSFDRGTNEKLFF	TGTGCCAGCAGCTTCGACAGGGGAACTAATGAAAAACTGTTTTTT	TRBD1	.	TRBV5-4	TRBJ1-4
CASRHTGTGGTGELFF	TGTGCCAGCAGACATACCGGGACAGGGGGCACCGGGGAGCTGTTTTTT	TRBD1	.	TRBV5-5	TRBJ2-2
CASSLDRGSGNTIYF	TGTGCCAGCAGCTTGGACAGGGGCTCTGGAAACACCATATATTTT	TRBD1	.	TRBV5-5	TRBJ1-3
CASSYGGYSGNTIYF	TGTGCCAGCAGTTATGGGGGATACTCTGGAAACACCATATATTTT	.	.	TRBV6-2/TRBV6-3	TRBJ1-3
CASSKSGDSASYNEQFF	TGTGCCAGTAGTAAGAGCGGGGACAGCGCCTCCTACAATGAGCAGTTCTTC	.	.	TRBV19	TRBJ2-1
CASSVGGGRNYGYTF	TGTGCCAGCAGCGTAGGTGGGGGGCGGAACTATGGCTACACCTTC	.	once	TRBV9	TRBJ1-2
CASSTPYEQYF	TGTGCCAGTAGTACCCCTTACGAGCAGTACTTC	.	.	TRBV19	TRBJ2-7
CASSQAGAGTDTQYF	TGTGCCAGCAGCCAAGCGGGGGCTGGCACAGATACGCAGTATTTT	.	.	TRBV3-1/TRBV3-2	TRBJ2-3
CASSERGQPNTEAFF	TGTGCCAGCAGTGAACGGGGACAGCCGAACACTGAAGCTTTCTTT	TRBD1	.	TRBV2	TRBJ1-1
CASSQDTGTSGEGEQFF	TGTGCCAGCAGCCAAGATACCGGGACTAGCGGGGAGGGTGAGCAGTTCTTC	TRBD2	.	TRBV14	TRBJ2-1
CASSTLGADTQYF	TGTGCCAGCAGTACACTAGGGGCAGATACGCAGTATTTT	.	.	TRBV6-5	TRBJ2-3
CASSSRLAGAYNEQFF	TGTGCCAGCAGTTCGAGGCTAGCGGGGGCCTACAATGAGCAGTTCTTC	TRBD2	.	TRBV6-2/TRBV6-3	TRBJ2-1
CASSLGQPNTEAFF	TGTGCCAGCTCCCTAGGACAGCCGAACACTGAAGCTTTCTTT	.	.	TRBV18	TRBJ1-1
CASSPQGSTSFYGYTF	TGTGCCAGCAGCCCACAGGGGAGTACCAGCTTCTATGGCTACACCTTC	TRBD1	.	TRBV7-9	TRBJ1-2
CASSLASTPLYF	TGTGCCAGCAGCTTAGCGTCGACGCCTTTATATTTT	.	.	TRBV7-9	TRBJ2-3
CSASLTSGYNEQFF	TGCAGTGCAAGTCTGACTAGCGGATACAATGAGCAGTTCTTC	TRBD2	.	TRBV20-1	TRBJ2-1
CASSYRDRVNSPLHF	TGTGCCAGCAGTTACCGGGACAGGGTAAATTCACCCCTCCACTTT	TRBD1	.	TRBV6-6	TRBJ1-6
CASSRTSGGNTDTQYF	TGTGCCAGCAGCCGGACTAGCGGGGGAAACACAGATACGCAGTATTTT	TRBD2	.	TRBV7-6	TRBJ2-3
CASGSTRQGAPNQPQHF	TGTGCTAGTGGCTCGACCCGACAGGGGGCCCCCAATCAGCCCCAGCATTTT	TRBD1	.	TRBV12-5	TRBJ1-5
CAISETSPQETQYF	TGTGCCATCAGTGAGACTAGCCCCCAAGAGACCCAGTACTTC	.	.	TRBV10-3	TRBJ2-5
CASSPVRQSTDTQYF	TGTGCCAGCAGCCCCGTGCGACAGAGCACAGATACGCAGTATTTT	.	.	TRBV5-5	TRBJ2-3
CASSHGRIYGYTF	TGTGCCAGCAGCCACGGCAGGATCTATGGCTACACCTTC	.	.	TRBV14	TRBJ1-2
CASRPEETEAFF	TGTGCCAGCAGACCAGAGGAGACTGAAGCTTTCTTT	.	.	TRBV21-1	TRBJ1-1
CASSFWRYVTSGGKLTLPDTQYF	TGTGCCAGCAGCTTTTGGCGATACGTGACTAGCGGGGGGAAACTGACCCTCCCAGATACGCAGTATTTT	TRBD2	.	TRBV13	TRBJ2-3
CASSLRTGTDTQYF	TGTGCCAGCAGCTTACGGACAGGGACAGATACGCAGTATTTT	TRBD1	.	TRBV11-3	TRBJ2-3
CASRLRGGQGAIDTQYF	TGTGCCAGCAGGCTCCGGGGGGGACAGGGGGCAATAGATACGCAGTATTTT	TRBD1	.	TRBV27	TRBJ2-3
CASSLIRGNTEAFF	TGTGCCAGCAGCTTAATAAGAGGGAACACTGAAGCTTTCTTT	.	.	TRBV7-2	TRBJ1-1
CASSVGGTSEAFF	TGTGCCAGCAGCGTAGGGGGAACCAGCGAAGCTTTCTTT	.	.	TRBV9	TRBJ1-1
CASSLQGSVYGYTF	TGTGCCAGCAGCTTGCAGGGGAGTGTCTATGGCTACACCTTC	.	once	TRBV5-4	TRBJ1-2
CASSGPGSTEAFF	TGCGCCAGCAGCGGTCCAGGGAGCACTGAAGCTTTCTTT	.	.	TRBV10-1	TRBJ1-1
CASSVVQGAFEQYF	TGTGCCAGCAGCGTAGTACAGGGGGCTTTCGAGCAGTACTTC	TRBD1	.	TRBV9	TRBJ2-7
CASSIDRFASETQYF	TGTGCCAGTAGTATAGATCGGTTCGCTTCGGAGACCCAGTACTTC	.	.	TRBV19	TRBJ2-5
CASSPRPGPYYNEQFF	TGTGCCAGCAGCCCTCGTCCGGGCCCCTACTACAATGAGCAGTTCTTC	.	.	TRBV3-1/TRBV3-2	TRBJ2-1